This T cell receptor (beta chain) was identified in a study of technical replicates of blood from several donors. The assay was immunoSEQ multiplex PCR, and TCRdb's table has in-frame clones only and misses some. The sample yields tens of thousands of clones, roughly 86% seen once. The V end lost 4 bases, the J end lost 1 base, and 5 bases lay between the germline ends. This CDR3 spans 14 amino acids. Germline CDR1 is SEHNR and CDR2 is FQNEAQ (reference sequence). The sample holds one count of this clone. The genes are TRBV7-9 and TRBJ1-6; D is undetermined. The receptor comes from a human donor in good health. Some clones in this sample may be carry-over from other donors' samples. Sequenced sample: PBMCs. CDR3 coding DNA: TGTGCCAGCAGCTCGGGGTCCTATAATTCACCCCTCCACTTT. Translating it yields CASSSGSYNSPLHF.